One and the same sample provided the 6 T cell receptor beta chains below, sequenced in a study of OX40 agonist ivuxolimab in advanced cancers. TCRdb's table, derived via immunoSEQ multiplex PCR, lists solely in-frame clones and lacks some. This repertoire shows 70,000 or so clones, 80% to 90% found once; its top ten account for 1.1%. The sample was CD4+ or CD8+ T cells sorted from blood, taken in a trial of the OX40 agonist ivuxolimab. The receptor source for this set is an adult with an advanced solid tumor such as melanoma, head and neck, liver or kidney cancer.

The chain joins TRBV6-6 to TRBJ2-5, with D possibly matching TRBD2 (7 bases). This CDR3 spans 14 amino acids. V shed 2 bases and J shed 3 bases, with 10 bases lying between them. Germline V lookup: CDR1 MNHNY, CDR2 SVGAGI (reference sequence). As DNA, the CDR3 is TGTGCCAGCAGTTACAGGGGGAGGGAAGAGACCCAGTACTTC. It translates to CASSYRGREETQYF.

CDR3 region: CASSFETGVGTIYF. Here the CDR3 DNA reads TGTGCCAGCAGCTTTGAGACAGGGGTTGGCACCATATATTTT. The genes are TRBV5-4 and TRBJ1-3; 8 positions agree with TRBD1. The length of the CDR3 is 14 residues. CDR1 is SGHNT, CDR2 YYREEE, per germline (reference sequence). Unmatched junction bases numbered 7, after V lost 2 bases and J lost 9 bases.

This clone was observed a handful of times. The V call is TRBV7-2, the J call TRBJ1-2; D may be TRBD1 (6 bases). V was trimmed by 3 bases and J by 7 bases, leaving 15 bases between them. CDR1 is SGHTA and CDR2 is FQGNSA in the germline V gene. The CDR3 covers 14 residues. The CDR3 nucleotides read TGTGCCAGCAGCTTTATAAGGGACATCGGTGGCTACACCTTC. Translation: CASSFIRDIGGYTF.

V usage is TRBV7-3 and J usage is TRBJ2-1; D uncertain. CDR3 length equals 13 residues. V lost 5 bases, J lost 9 bases, and 14 bases lay in between. CDR1 is SGHTA, CDR2 FQGTGA, per germline. The CDR3 protein is CASSLNEWAEQFF. CDR3 DNA sequence: TGTGCCAGCAGCCTTAACGAGTGGGCTGAGCAGTTCTTC.

The chain uses TRBV7-2 and TRBJ2-3; D not certain. Germline-derived CDR1 and CDR2 are SGHTA and FQGNSA. V lost 5 bases and J 0 bases, leaving 3 bases between the germline ends. This CDR3 has 12 amino acids. Here the CDR3 reads CASSLSTDTQYF. The CDR3 bases are TGTGCCAGCAGCCTTAGCACAGATACGCAGTATTTT.

The rearrangement joins TRBV27 to TRBJ2-1, with 8 bases that match TRBD2. Germline-derived CDR1 and CDR2 are MNHEY and SMNVEV (reference sequence). The CDR3 is 18 amino acids. V shed 6 bases and J 0 bases; nucleotides not matched to a gene: 13. As DNA, the CDR3 is TGTGCCAGCAGACCCCTCGTGCGGGGGGTAGTCTCCTACAATGAGCAGTTCTTC. Its protein is CASRPLVRGVVSYNEQFF.